This T cell receptor (beta chain) is drawn from a study of response to subunit inactivated influenza vaccine listed by TCRdb under 2018. For the study in its entirety: Deep quantitative T cell receptor repertoire profiling was used in the study to track responses to a trivalent subunit inactivated influenza vaccine.

General study outcomes and caveats: According to the authors, only a limited number of new T cells may be recruited by each seasonal influenza vaccination.

Relative to germline, V is missing 4 bases and J is missing 5 bases, with 4 bases of the junction outside any gene match. The germline V gene gives CDR1 as SGHRS and CDR2 as YFSETQ. The CDR3 runs 14 residues from the cysteine to the phenylalanine. Only the CDR3 DNA is retained, 42 bases long and in frame from the first base. This clonotype came up many times. Its antigen is unknown. No qualities accompany the bases; no much larger clone lies one base away. The receptor library was made with RT-PCR. Sequencing took place on an Illumina HiSeq 2500. TCRdb's own reprocessing of the public reads used fastp at Q25 and MiXCR and kept productive beta chains. For every CDR3 protein sequence, its rows merge into one entry that carries the most common genes and DNA. The sample has about half a million distinct CDR3 sequences on record, 10% to 11% of them singletons. The ten largest clonotypes hold 9.5% to 15% of the sample.

This specimen's time point label, per the study, means: around 45 days after influenza vaccine administration. This material consisted of PBMCs from blood, taken roughly 6 weeks after vaccination. This receptor was identified in a man between 45 and 60 years old who received an inactivated influenza vaccine. Donor details come from another sample of the same person, matched by shared clones. The chain is made from TRBV5-1 and TRBJ2-7; TRBD1 agrees with 12 junctional bases. The CDR3 protein sequence reads: CASSTGTGGDEQYF. The DNA sequence follows: TGCGCCAGCAGCACGGGGACAGGGGGCGACGAGCAGTACTTC.